A selection of T cell receptor beta chains follows, all from one sample in a study of T cell responses to AZD1222 COVID-19 vaccine. Profiling relied on immunoSEQ multiplex PCR, and the TCRdb table lists in-frame clones only, not all of them. The sample gives 120,000 or so clones, approximately 87% of which show up once; over 9.5% is in the top ten. The starting material was peripheral blood, obtained on day 0 of AZD1222 vaccination. The origin of the receptors is an adult in good health. The CDR3 runs from the conserved cysteine through the conserved F or W. Each record gives: D gene, J gene, V gene, clone size, CDR3 DNA, CDR3 protein. D genes are given only for firm matches. Size tells how often a clone was seen (once, few, many) or the class of an expanded clone, and some rows leave it out.

d_gene: -
j_gene: TRBJ1-4
v_gene: TRBV5-4
abundance: -
CDR3nt: TGTGCCAGCAGCCGCGGGGGGGCCACTAATGAAAAACTGTTTTTT
CDR3aa: CASSRGGATNEKLFF

d_gene: -
j_gene: TRBJ1-2
v_gene: TRBV10-3
abundance: -
CDR3nt: TGTGCCATCAGTGATTCGGGGGGCCGGACAGATCATGGCTACACCTTC
CDR3aa: CAISDSGGRTDHGYTF

d_gene: -
j_gene: TRBJ1-3
v_gene: TRBV15
abundance: -
CDR3nt: TGTGCCACCAGCAGAGATCTGAGTTCTGGAAACACCATATATTTT
CDR3aa: CATSRDLSSGNTIYF

d_gene: -
j_gene: TRBJ2-3
v_gene: TRBV2
abundance: -
CDR3nt: TGTGCCAGCTCCCCGTGGGGGAACACAGATACGCAGTATTTT
CDR3aa: CASSPWGNTDTQYF

d_gene: -
j_gene: TRBJ2-7
v_gene: TRBV5-1
abundance: once
CDR3nt: TGCGCCAGCAGCCAGACGGGGGACTACGAGCAGTACTTC
CDR3aa: CASSQTGDYEQYF

d_gene: -
j_gene: TRBJ2-3
v_gene: TRBV9
abundance: -
CDR3nt: TGTGCCAGCAGCCCCCGAAGGGCGGTTACAGATACGCAGTATTTT
CDR3aa: CASSPRRAVTDTQYF

d_gene: -
j_gene: TRBJ2-2
v_gene: TRBV21-1
abundance: once
CDR3nt: TGTGCCAGCAGCAATAGGCAGGCCGGGGAGCTGTTTTTT
CDR3aa: CASSNRQAGELFF

d_gene: -
j_gene: TRBJ1-2
v_gene: TRBV12-3/TRBV12-4
abundance: few
CDR3nt: TGTGCCAGCACCCTAGGGGTAGCTGGGGGCTACACCTTC
CDR3aa: CASTLGVAGGYTF

d_gene: -
j_gene: TRBJ2-3
v_gene: TRBV2
abundance: -
CDR3nt: TGTGCCAGCAGTGAACGGGGTGGTACGCAGTATTTT
CDR3aa: CASSERGGTQYF

d_gene: TRBD2
j_gene: TRBJ2-1
v_gene: TRBV28
abundance: -
CDR3nt: TGTGCCAGCAGTTTAAGGGGACTAGCGGACCGAACCTACAATGAGCAGTTCTTC
CDR3aa: CASSLRGLADRTYNEQFF

d_gene: -
j_gene: TRBJ2-7
v_gene: TRBV27
abundance: -
CDR3nt: TGTGCCAGCAGTTCTAACCGGGCCTACGAGCAGTACTTC
CDR3aa: CASSSNRAYEQYF

d_gene: -
j_gene: TRBJ2-3
v_gene: TRBV7-3
abundance: few
CDR3nt: TGTGCCAGCAGCCCCGGTGTAGATACGCAGTATTTT
CDR3aa: CASSPGVDTQYF

d_gene: TRBD1
j_gene: TRBJ1-1
v_gene: TRBV7-9
abundance: -
CDR3nt: TGTGCCAGCAGCTTTACGACAGGGCACACTGAAGCTTTCTTT
CDR3aa: CASSFTTGHTEAFF

d_gene: -
j_gene: TRBJ2-1
v_gene: TRBV7-3
abundance: -
CDR3nt: TGTGCCAGCAGCTTACAACTAGGGGTAGCGCGGTACAATGAGCAGTTCTTC
CDR3aa: CASSLQLGVARYNEQFF

d_gene: -
j_gene: TRBJ2-2
v_gene: TRBV6-4
abundance: -
CDR3nt: TGTGCCAGCAGTGCGTCCAGGGCCAACACCGGGGAGCTGTTTTTT
CDR3aa: CASSASRANTGELFF

d_gene: -
j_gene: TRBJ1-1
v_gene: TRBV5-1
abundance: -
CDR3nt: TGCGCCAGCAGCTTGGACAGCGCGAACACTGAAGCTTTCTTT
CDR3aa: CASSLDSANTEAFF

d_gene: TRBD1
j_gene: TRBJ1-6
v_gene: TRBV27
abundance: few
CDR3nt: TGTGCCAGCCGGCCACTTCCGGGACAGTCCTTTCCCCTCCACTTT
CDR3aa: CASRPLPGQSFPLHF

d_gene: -
j_gene: TRBJ2-2
v_gene: TRBV20-1
abundance: once
CDR3nt: TGCAGTGCTGGGAGGACCGGGGAGCTGTTTTTT
CDR3aa: CSAGRTGELFF

d_gene: -
j_gene: TRBJ1-4
v_gene: TRBV5-5
abundance: -
CDR3nt: TGTGCCAGCAGCCCAACTCCCGGGACTAATGAAAAACTGTTTTTT
CDR3aa: CASSPTPGTNEKLFF

d_gene: -
j_gene: TRBJ1-1
v_gene: TRBV5-1
abundance: -
CDR3nt: TGCGCCAGCAGCTTCTTAGGTACTGAAGCTTTCTTT
CDR3aa: CASSFLGTEAFF

d_gene: -
j_gene: TRBJ1-1
v_gene: TRBV12-3/TRBV12-4
abundance: -
CDR3nt: TGTGCCACCCGGCCGGGTGGCACTGAAGCTTTCTTT
CDR3aa: CATRPGGTEAFF

d_gene: -
j_gene: TRBJ1-5
v_gene: TRBV27
abundance: -
CDR3nt: TGTGCCAGCTCCCCAAACAGAGTTAGCAATCAGCCCCAGCATTTT
CDR3aa: CASSPNRVSNQPQHF

d_gene: TRBD2
j_gene: TRBJ2-3
v_gene: TRBV19
abundance: -
CDR3nt: TGTGCCAGTAGGGGACTAGAATCAGATACGCAGTATTTT
CDR3aa: CASRGLESDTQYF

d_gene: -
j_gene: TRBJ2-7
v_gene: TRBV6-1
abundance: -
CDR3nt: TGTGCCAGCAGTGAATTAAGGGGATACGAGCAGTACTTC
CDR3aa: CASSELRGYEQYF

d_gene: -
j_gene: TRBJ2-7
v_gene: TRBV5-4
abundance: -
CDR3nt: TGTGCCAGCAGCACTAGACAGGAACCAAGGATGGAGCAGTACTTC
CDR3aa: CASSTRQEPRMEQYF

d_gene: -
j_gene: TRBJ1-1
v_gene: TRBV11-2
abundance: -
CDR3nt: TGTGCCAGCAGCTTAGATGGCGGCGCCGCTAGGAAAGCTTTCTTT
CDR3aa: CASSLDGGAARKAFF

d_gene: TRBD1
j_gene: TRBJ1-5
v_gene: TRBV3-1/TRBV3-2
abundance: -
CDR3nt: TGTGCCAGCAGCCAAAAAGGGGGCCGGGGTGGCAATCAGCCCCAGCATTTT
CDR3aa: CASSQKGGRGGNQPQHF

d_gene: -
j_gene: TRBJ2-1
v_gene: TRBV27
abundance: once
CDR3nt: TGTGCCAGCAGTTTAGGGGGGGGCCATGAGCAGTTCTTC
CDR3aa: CASSLGGGHEQFF

d_gene: -
j_gene: TRBJ2-5
v_gene: TRBV7-2
abundance: once
CDR3nt: TGTGCCAGCAGCTCCCAGAGGGAGACCCAGTACTTC
CDR3aa: CASSSQRETQYF